What follows are 30 T cell receptor beta chains derived from one specimen sequenced in a study of blood T cells in healthy people across ages. A second about 7 to 11 cycle PCR used barcoded and J-beta primers. A single record per CDR3 protein comes from TCRdb applying MiXCR to the 5' RACE reads. The sample contains 800,000 or so distinct CDR3 sequences, roughly 25% of which appear only once. These sequences were also reported in another study, on T cells of mothers and their children.

The sequencing sample was made of blood. Every receptor here comes from a boy younger than 18 in good health.

This clonotype was detected only a few times. The chain carries TRBV7-6 and TRBJ1-4, with D tentatively TRBD1 (6 bases). Germline lookup yields CDR1 SGHVS and CDR2 FNYEAQ. Between the trimmed V and J ends, which lost 1 base and 6 bases, there was a span of 18 bases. The CDR3 length is 17 residues. As DNA, the CDR3 is TGTGCCAGCAGCTTAGTCCCACCGGGGGGGCCGGATGAAAAACTGTTTTTT. It is translated as CASSLVPPGGPDEKLFF.

The rearrangement links TRBV20-1 to TRBJ2-1, with 7 bases fitting TRBD2. Trimming cost V 4 bases and J 3 bases; bases outside gene matches: 9. The CDR3 spans 15 residues. Looked up from germline, CDR1 is DFQATT and CDR2 is SNEGSKA (reference sequence). This CDR3 is CSANAREEFYNEQFF. The CDR3 DNA is TGCAGTGCTAATGCCCGGGAGGAATTCTACAATGAGCAGTTCTTC.

This chain connects TRBV10-3 to TRBJ2-5; D remains ambiguous. The germline gives CDR1 ENHRY, CDR2 SYGVKD. V lost 3 bases and J lost 5, with 10 bases in between. This CDR3 is built from 13 residues. For the CDR3, the DNA is TGTGCCATCAGTGACAGGCTTGGGGAGACCCAGTACTTC. Translated, it gives CAISDRLGETQYF.

A few counts support this clonotype. The V gene is TRBV29-1, the J gene TRBJ2-6; D gene ambiguous. Trimming removed 7 bases at V and 0 bases at J, with 7 bases between. The CDR3 is made up of 13 amino acids. The germline V gene has CDR1 SQVTM and CDR2 ANQGSEA. CDR3 nucleotide sequence: TGCAGCGCCCACCACTCTGGGGCCAACGTCCTGACTTTC. Encoded protein: CSAHHSGANVLTF.

The table lists this clonotype with a few counts. The chain combines TRBV7-8 with TRBJ2-5; 7 nucleotides align to TRBD1. The length of the CDR3 is 15 residues. With V trimmed by 1 base and J by 9 bases, 11 bases remained unmatched. CDR1 SGHVS and CDR2 FQNEAQ come from the germline V gene. The CDR3 bases are TGTGCCAGCAGCTTAGACCAGGGGGTGGGGTTGGCCCAGTACTTC. Amino acid sequence: CASSLDQGVGLAQYF. The full variable domain, in which reference TRBV7-8 and TRBJ2-5 provide the parts outside the CDR3, is GAGVSQSPRYKVAKRGQDVALRCDPISGHVSLFWYQQALGQGPEFLTYFQNEAQLDKSGLPSDRFFAERPEGSVSTLKIQRTQQEDSAVYLCASSLDQGVGLAQYFGPGTRLLVL.

Here the CDR3 reads CASSPGQAIGPLHF. In DNA form, the CDR3 reads TGTGCCAGCTCACCAGGCCAGGCTATTGGACCCCTCCACTTT. The chain has TRBV18 and TRBJ1-6; D not resolved. V shed 2 bases and J shed 12 bases, with 14 bases lying between them. CDR3 length: 14 residues. Germline CDR1 reads KGHSH; CDR2 reads LQKENI.

The CDR3 loop is CSVVGGGASYEQYF. In nucleotides, the CDR3 is TGCAGCGTTGTCGGTGGCGGGGCCTCCTACGAGCAGTACTTC. The chain recombines TRBV29-1 with TRBJ2-7; D possibly corresponds to TRBD2 (6 bases). Germline CDR1 and CDR2: SQVTM and ANQGSEA. CDR3 size: 14 residues. V was clipped by 4 bases and J by 0 bases, with 13 bases between them.

Here the CDR3 reads CSAKFINEQFF. CDR3 coding DNA: TGCAGTGCCAAGTTTATCAATGAGCAGTTCTTC. The chain couples TRBV20-1 to TRBJ2-1; the D is unclear. V lost 6 bases to trimming and J lost 6 bases, with 9 bases between them. The CDR3 loop spans 11 amino acids. CDR1 DFQATT and CDR2 SNEGSKA come from the germline V gene (reference sequence).

This clonotype was counted between two and nine times. The rearrangement links TRBV25-1 to TRBJ2-5; TRBD2 matches 7 bases. V lost 0 bases, J lost 3 bases, and 4 bases stayed unmatched. This CDR3 contains 15 residues. CDR1 is MGHDK and CDR2 is SYGVNS in the germline V gene. CDR3 in amino acids: CASSEYAGREETQYF. The CDR3 bases are TGTGCCAGCAGTGAATATGCGGGGAGGGAAGAGACCCAGTACTTC.

The chain joins TRBV5-1 to TRBJ2-5; D gene unclear. The DNA end is a closer match to TRBJ2-1, so the J assignment may be wrong. The CDR3 loop spans 16 amino acids. Germline CDR1 is SGHRS and CDR2 is YFSETQ. The CDR3 coding sequence is TGCGCCAGCAGCTTGGGTGGTGGGCCAAACTACAATGAGCAGTTCTTC. Protein sequence: CASSLGGGPNYNEQFF.

The chain uses TRBV6-5 and TRBJ1-2; D might be TRBD1 (6 bases). This CDR3 has 14 amino acids. V lost 0 bases, J lost 6 bases, and 11 bases lay in between. Germline CDR1 reads MNHEY; CDR2 reads SVGAGI. The CDR3 DNA is TGTGCCAGCAGTTACTCCCAGGGGCAAAATGGCTACACCTTC. As protein: CASSYSQGQNGYTF.

The chain links TRBV10-3 to TRBJ1-1, with a possible D match to TRBD1 (6 bases). Per the germline V gene, CDR1 is ENHRY and CDR2 is SYGVKD. The CDR3 runs to 14 residues. Trimming pared 7 bases from V and 5 bases from J, leaving 17 bases between. This CDR3 reads CAIKGSGEGTEAFF. The CDR3 nucleotides read TGTGCCATCAAGGGGTCAGGGGAGGGGACTGAAGCTTTCTTT.

This clonotype showed up many times. This chain connects TRBV20-1 to TRBJ1-4, with D possibly matching TRBD1 (6 bases). CDR1 and CDR2 from the germline V gene are DFQATT and SNEGSKA (reference sequence). Trimming shortened V by 3 bases and J by 8 bases, and 28 bases separated the two germline ends. This CDR3 comprises 18 residues. DNA for the CDR3: TGCAGTGCTAGCTCAGATATCGGCACAGGGTGGGTAGAGGAAAAACTGTTTTTT. Translated, it gives CSASSDIGTGWVEEKLFF.

The V and J genes are TRBV12-3 or TRBV12-4 and TRBJ1-5; TRBD1 aligns across 8 bases. J was trimmed by 1 base and V by 4 bases; bases with no gene match: 9. This CDR3 is 17 amino acids long. In DNA form, the CDR3 reads TGTGCCAGCAGTTCGGCCTGGACAGGGCCGAGCAATCAGCCCCAGCATTTT. Residues: CASSSAWTGPSNQPQHF.

This clonotype was detected a few times. V gene TRBV18 combines with J gene TRBJ2-7; 8 positions match TRBD1. Germline V CDR1 and CDR2: KGHSH, LQKENI. The CDR3 spans 13 residues. V dropped 6 bases and J dropped 6; count of bases not matched to a gene: 7. Here the CDR3 DNA reads TGTGCCAGCTCGACAGGGGAAGTTGCCGAGCAGTACTTC. It encodes CASSTGEVAEQYF.

This clonotype has just a few counts. Sequence at one end of the junction differs from germline and may be a read error. The chain combines TRBV6-5 with TRBJ2-3, with 10 bases lining up with TRBD1. Germline V gene sequence: CDR1 MNHEY, CDR2 SVGAGI. The CDR3 loop spans 21 amino acids. The CDR3 DNA reads as TGTGCCAGCAGCTACTCGATGGACAGGGGGGGCAGTTACATGCTCACAGATACGCAGTATTTT. This gives the protein CASSYSMDRGGSYMLTDTQYF.

DNA for the CDR3: TGCAGTACTCGACTCCCCCTCGGAGACCCCTATGGAGAGACCCAGTACTTC. This codes for CSTRLPLGDPYGETQYF. This rearrangement joins TRBV20-1 to TRBJ2-5; D remains ambiguous. V lost 8 bases and J 4 bases, leaving 29 bases between the germline ends. The V gene's germline CDR1 is DFQATT and CDR2 SNEGSKA (reference sequence). The CDR3 consists of 17 residues.

This rearrangement joins TRBV20-1 to TRBJ2-5, with D possibly matching TRBD1 (5 bases). The CDR3 spans 12 residues. V lost 5 bases and J 2 bases, leaving 9 bases between the germline ends. The germline CDR1 and CDR2 sequences are DFQATT and SNEGSKA (reference sequence). For the CDR3, the DNA is TGCAGTGCTGGCGACAGACAAGAGACCCAGTACTTC. Protein sequence: CSAGDRQETQYF.

There are a few counts of this clonotype. The junction departs from germline at one end; a sequencing error may be responsible. The V gene is TRBV4-3, the J gene TRBJ2-5; tentatively, D is TRBD2 (5 bases). The end of the DNA fits TRBJ2-1 better, so the J call may be wrong. The CDR3 loop spans 16 amino acids. The germline CDR1 and CDR2 sequences are LGHNA and YSLEER. This CDR3 reads CASSRSSENSYSEQFF. In nucleotides, the CDR3 is TGCGCCAGCAGCCGTAGTAGCGAGAACTCCTACAGTGAGCAGTTCTTC.

This sequence joins TRBV24-1 and TRBJ1-1, with D unclear. The CDR3 is 14 amino acids. Trimming pared 5 bases from V and 1 base from J, leaving 10 bases between. Germline V gene data show CDR1 as KGHDR and CDR2 as SFDVKD. The CDR3 is CATSASGSNTEAFF. For the CDR3, the DNA is TGTGCCACCAGTGCGTCTGGGTCGAACACTGAAGCTTTCTTT.

This clonotype was observed a few times. The chain combines TRBV28 with TRBJ2-5; TRBD1 agrees at 10 bases. V shed 6 bases, J shed 4 bases, and the junction held 11 bases outside the gene matches. This CDR3 is 16 amino acids long. Per the germline V gene, CDR1 is MDHEN and CDR2 is SYDVKM. This CDR3 reads CASSQRTGGLLETQYF. Here the CDR3 DNA reads TGTGCCAGCAGCCAAAGGACAGGGGGACTGTTAGAGACCCAGTACTTC.

This clonotype was recorded a few times. The rearrangement links TRBV20-1 to TRBJ1-2, with 7 bases that match TRBD1. With 5 bases clipped from V and 6 bases from J, the junction kept 9 bases outside the gene matches. CDR3 size: 13 residues. The germline V gene has CDR1 DFQATT and CDR2 SNEGSKA (reference sequence). CDR3 sequence (DNA): TGCAGTGCTCTGACAGGGAGAAGGGATGGCTACACCTTC. This sequence encodes CSALTGRRDGYTF.

This clonotype was detected only a few times. The chain links TRBV7-6 to TRBJ1-5; the D is unclear. This CDR3 comprises 14 residues. V was trimmed by 1 base and J by 7 bases, leaving 11 bases between them. Per germline, CDR1 SGHVS and CDR2 FNYEAQ. CDR3 sequence reads: CASSLEPTTQPQHF. The CDR3 region has the DNA TGTGCCAGCAGCTTAGAACCAACCACCCAGCCCCAGCATTTT.

J is TRBJ1-1 and V is TRBV28; D gene uncertain. The CDR3 has 14 residues. V lost 7 bases and J lost 2, with 14 bases in between. Germline assignment: CDR1 MDHEN and CDR2 SYDVKM. The CDR3 coding sequence is TGTGCCAGCACCACGCAAAAGGGAAACACTGAAGCTTTCTTT. Translating it yields CASTTQKGNTEAFF.

The rearrangement uses TRBV29-1 and TRBJ2-3; D is unresolved. This CDR3 region has 14 residues. V was pared by 4 bases and J by 0 bases, with 11 bases between. Germline V gene data show CDR1 as SQVTM and CDR2 as ANQGSEA. This CDR3 is CSVAHRASTDTQYF. CDR3 DNA: TGCAGCGTTGCCCATCGTGCTAGCACAGATACGCAGTATTTT.

This clonotype came up a few times. The chain couples TRBV7-9 to TRBJ2-7, with a possible D match to TRBD1 (6 bases). Germline CDR1 and CDR2: SEHNR and FQNEAQ (reference sequence). Trimming stripped 4 bases from V and 7 bases from J, with 14 bases between. The CDR3 is 13 amino acids. The CDR3 region has the DNA TGTGCCAGCAGCTACGGGACGAGGGGGGAGCAGTACTTC. This translates into CASSYGTRGEQYF.

The J gene is TRBJ2-2, the V gene TRBV29-1; 8 nucleotides agree with TRBD2. The V gene's germline CDR1 is SQVTM and CDR2 ANQGSEA. J lost 6 bases, V lost 7 bases, and 13 bases had no gene match. This CDR3 region has 15 residues. CDR3 protein: CSALSAGALPGELFF. The CDR3 region has the DNA TGCAGCGCCCTATCAGCGGGGGCCCTTCCCGGGGAGCTGTTTTTT.

The V gene is TRBV6-5, the J gene TRBJ1-2; no definite D call. Germline V gives CDR1 MNHEY, CDR2 SVGAGI. The CDR3 loop spans 13 amino acids. The V gene lost 2 bases and the J gene lost 2 bases, with 6 bases spanning the gap. This CDR3 is CASSYGNNYGYTF. In nucleotides, the CDR3 is TGTGCCAGCAGTTACGGGAACAACTATGGCTACACCTTC.

The V call is TRBV6-1, the J call TRBJ2-7, with TRBD1 matching 9 bases. Germline trimming cut 7 bases from V and 4 bases from J; bases unmatched to any gene: 8. The CDR3 covers 14 residues. CDR1 and CDR2 from the germline V gene are MNHNS and SASEGT. CDR3 DNA: TGTGCCAGCAACCGGGACAGGGCCTTTTACGAGCAGTACTTC. It yields the protein CASNRDRAFYEQYF.

The V gene is TRBV7-8, the J gene TRBJ2-7; 9 bases line up with TRBD1. This CDR3 comprises 15 residues. Losses at the gene ends were 8 bases for V and 0 bases for J; bases not matched to a gene: 8. The V gene's germline CDR1 is SGHVS and CDR2 FQNEAQ. Written as DNA, the CDR3 is TGTGCCAGCGCCTGGACAGGGGCGAGCTCCTACGAGCAGTACTTC. Protein sequence: CASAWTGASSYEQYF.